These 26 T cell receptor beta chains share one sample of origin, sequenced in a study of blood T cell repertoires in COVID-19. Measured with immunoSEQ multiplex PCR; TCRdb has only the in-frame clones, and not every one. The sample contains tens of thousands of clones, roughly 90% of which appear only once. Sequenced: peripheral blood. These receptors came from an elderly woman with acute or convalescent COVID-19.

V gene TRBV7-3 combines with J gene TRBJ1-1; D is ambiguous. Germline assignment: CDR1 SGHTA and CDR2 FQGTGA. CDR3 length: 15 amino acids. Trimming left V 1 base short and J 1 base short, with 10 bases between. In DNA form, the CDR3 reads TGTGCCAGCAGCTTAAATGGGCAACCGAACACTGAAGCTTTCTTT. Its protein is CASSLNGQPNTEAFF.

This clone was detected a few times. The rearrangement links TRBV6-2 or TRBV6-3 to TRBJ1-5, with 10 bases matching TRBD1. Looked up from germline, CDR1 is MNHEY and CDR2 is SVGEGT. The CDR3 totals 14 residues. J was trimmed by 7 bases and V by 5 bases; bases with no gene match: 5. CDR3 in amino acids: CASSTDRGRQPQHF. The CDR3 DNA reads as TGTGCCAGCAGTACGGACAGGGGGAGGCAGCCCCAGCATTTT.

J is TRBJ2-3 and V is TRBV7-9, with a weak D call TRBD1 (5 bases). CDR1 is SEHNR and CDR2 is FQNEAQ in the germline V gene (reference sequence). The length of the CDR3 is 16 residues. Between the trimmed V and J ends, which lost 3 bases and 1 base, there was a span of 14 bases. For the CDR3, the DNA is TGTGCCAGCAGCTTCCTTCCAGGGTTCCGCACAGATACGCAGTATTTT. Protein sequence: CASSFLPGFRTDTQYF.

The CDR3 DNA reads as TGTGCCAGCAGCCAGGCCACTAGCGGGGGGGCCGGCACAGATACGCAGTATTTT. As protein: CASSQATSGGAGTDTQYF. This chain joins TRBV4-2 and TRBJ2-3, with TRBD2 identical over 13 bases. Germline CDR1 and CDR2: LGHNA and YNFKEQ. Trimming cost V 3 bases and J 1 base; bases outside gene matches: 7. CDR3 length: 18 residues.

The chain employs TRBV2 and TRBJ1-6; 8 positions match TRBD1. This CDR3 comprises 15 residues. Looked up from germline, CDR1 is SNHLY and CDR2 is FYNNEI. J gave up 9 bases and V 6 bases, and 10 bases lay outside the gene matches. The DNA of the CDR3 is TGTGCCAGCAGCTTCGGCAGGGGGCGAGCTTCACCCCTCCACTTT. Its translation: CASSFGRGRASPLHF.

The chain joins TRBV29-1 to TRBJ2-7; 7 bases are shared with TRBD2. Germline CDR1 reads SQVTM; CDR2 reads ANQGSEA. J gave up 7 bases and V 7 bases, and 16 bases lay outside the gene matches. The CDR3 spans 14 residues. Written as DNA, the CDR3 is TGCAGCGCAAGTCAGCGGGACGCGTGGTCGGAGCAGTACTTC. Its translation is CSASQRDAWSEQYF.

The chain employs TRBV27 and TRBJ2-1; weak D call: TRBD2 (6 bases). Germline CDR1 and CDR2: MNHEY and SMNVEV (reference sequence). The CDR3 runs 14 residues. V was clipped by 8 bases and J by 5 bases, with 16 bases between them. The CDR3 loop reads CASVPAGQNNEQFF. As DNA, the CDR3 is TGTGCCAGCGTCCCGGCGGGGCAGAACAATGAGCAGTTCTTC.

The rearrangement links TRBV19 to TRBJ2-5, with a tentative D call TRBD1 (5 bases). The ends were cut back, 4 bases at V and 0 bases at J, with 9 bases in the middle. CDR1 is LNHDA and CDR2 is SQIVND in the germline V gene (reference sequence). The length of the CDR3 is 14 residues. The CDR3 region is CASSRGQYQETQYF. Written as DNA, the CDR3 is TGTGCCAGTAGTAGAGGACAATACCAAGAGACCCAGTACTTC. The full variable domain, with the rest looked up from reference TRBV19 and TRBJ2-5, is DGGITQSPKYLFRKEGQNVTLSCEQNLNHDAMYWYRQDPGQGLRLIYYSQIVNDFQKGDIAEGYSVSREKKESFPLTVTSAQKNPTAFYLCASSRGQYQETQYFGPGTRLLVL.

The J gene is TRBJ2-7, the V gene TRBV4-3; 7 nucleotides agree with TRBD1. Per the germline V gene, CDR1 is LGHNA and CDR2 is YSLEER. This CDR3 has 15 residues. V lost 0 bases to trimming and J lost 2 bases; unmatched junction nucleotides: 4. The CDR3 nucleotides are TGCGCCAGCAGCCAAGAGGCAGGGGGACCCTACGAGCAGTACTTC. It codes for CASSQEAGGPYEQYF.

The chain joins TRBV2 to TRBJ2-7; no firm D call. The CDR3 spans 15 residues. V was pared by 1 base and J by 4 bases, with 14 bases between. Germline CDR1 reads SNHLY; CDR2 reads FYNNEI. In DNA form, the CDR3 reads TGTGCCAGCAGTGAAGTTGGCTTGGGCCGATACGAGCAGTACTTC. Its translation: CASSEVGLGRYEQYF.

CDR3 bases: TGTGCCTGGAGTCCTAGACCGAACTCTGGAAACACCATATATTTT. As protein: CAWSPRPNSGNTIYF. The chain has TRBV30 and TRBJ1-3, with D unclear. V lost 2 bases, J lost 0 bases, and 11 bases lay in between. CDR3 length equals 15 residues. CDR1 and CDR2 (germline): GTSNPN, SVGIG (reference sequence).

V usage is TRBV4-3 and J usage is TRBJ2-1; 8 bases are shared with TRBD2. The CDR3 spans 15 residues. Germline V gene data show CDR1 as LGHNA and CDR2 as YSLEER. The junction had 5 bases not matched to a gene; V was cut back by 2 bases and J by 5 bases. Here the CDR3 reads CASSQYGGGNNEQFF. Written as DNA, the CDR3 is TGCGCCAGCAGCCAATACGGGGGGGGGAACAATGAGCAGTTCTTC.

The rearrangement uses TRBV25-1 and TRBJ1-2, with TRBD1 matching 12 bases. The CDR3 extends over 13 amino acids. Germline values: CDR1 MGHDK, CDR2 SYGVNS. The ends lost 8 bases at V and 7 bases at J; junction bases unmatched: 5. DNA of the CDR3: TGTGCCAGCCGGGGACAGGGGGCGTCTGGCTACACCTTC. Protein sequence: CASRGQGASGYTF.

The chain recombines TRBV18 with TRBJ2-5; 13 bases fit TRBD2. Per the germline V gene, CDR1 is KGHSH and CDR2 is LQKENI. There are 15 residues in the CDR3. J was trimmed by 5 bases and V by 3 bases; bases with no gene match: 3. In DNA, the CDR3 is TGTGCCAGCTCACCGGGACTAGCGGGGATGGAGACCCAGTACTTC. The encoded protein is CASSPGLAGMETQYF.

The chain links TRBV19 to TRBJ1-4, with D hard to call. Germline V gene lookup returns CDR1 LNHDA and CDR2 SQIVND (reference sequence). The V end lost 1 base, the J end lost 6 bases, and 9 bases lay between the germline ends. CDR3 length: 14 amino acids. CDR3 amino acids: CASSIGTTDEKLFF. The CDR3 nucleotides read TGTGCCAGTAGTATAGGCACTACGGATGAAAAACTGTTTTTT.

This clone was detected a few times. The rearrangement links TRBV5-1 to TRBJ2-2, with a tentative D call TRBD1 (5 bases). The CDR3 extends over 15 amino acids. V was shortened by 0 bases and J by 2 bases, with 8 bases between the two germline ends. Germline CDR1 SGHRS, CDR2 YFSETQ. The CDR3 spells CASSLDQGNTGELFF. In nucleotides, the CDR3 is TGCGCCAGCAGCTTGGACCAGGGCAACACCGGGGAGCTGTTTTTT.

This clone is medium-sized. The gene calls are TRBV24-1 and TRBJ2-1, with 9 bases aligning to TRBD1. This CDR3 has 16 residues. The germline gives CDR1 KGHDR, CDR2 SFDVKD. With V trimmed by 5 bases and J by 7 bases, 11 bases remained unmatched. As DNA, the CDR3 is TGTGCCACCAGTGGCCGAACAGGGGGCATGATAAATGAGCAGTTCTTC. Translating it yields CATSGRTGGMINEQFF.

V usage is TRBV30 and J usage is TRBJ2-7; D remains unclear. The CDR3 totals 11 residues. Germline V gene data show CDR1 as GTSNPN and CDR2 as SVGIG (reference sequence). V was clipped by 1 base and J by 7 bases, with 8 bases between them. CDR3 in amino acids: CAWSAAGEQYF. The CDR3 coding sequence is TGTGCCTGGAGTGCGGCCGGGGAGCAGTACTTC.

The chain is built from TRBV28 and TRBJ2-3; 7 bases agree with TRBD1. CDR1 and CDR2 from the germline V gene are MDHEN and SYDVKM. V dropped 7 bases and J dropped 2; count of bases not matched to a gene: 6. The CDR3 has 14 residues. CDR3 in DNA: TGTGCCAGCAACCTGGGACAGTACACAGATACGCAGTATTTT. Its translation: CASNLGQYTDTQYF.

This clone has just a few counts. This chain uses TRBV18 with TRBJ2-5; 8 bases map to TRBD1. V was pared by 2 bases and J by 3 bases, with 2 bases of the junction left unmatched. This CDR3 contains 14 residues. Germline V gene sequence: CDR1 KGHSH, CDR2 LQKENI. The CDR3: CASSPMGQEETQYF. The CDR3 DNA reads as TGTGCCAGCTCACCAATGGGACAGGAAGAGACCCAGTACTTC.

This clone came up a few times. CDR3 protein: CASSPVFEYPAYSGANVLTF. The CDR3 DNA sequence: TGTGCCAGCTCACCGGTTTTTGAGTATCCCGCCTACTCTGGGGCCAACGTCCTGACTTTC. The gene calls are TRBV18 and TRBJ2-6; D is ambiguous. The CDR3 consists of 20 residues. V lost 3 bases and J lost 0, with 21 bases in between. Germline V gene sequence: CDR1 KGHSH, CDR2 LQKENI.

The rearrangement uses TRBV4-1 and TRBJ1-2; 7 bases align to TRBD1. Germline values: CDR1 MGHRA, CDR2 YSYEKL. The CDR3 runs 13 residues. J was trimmed by 7 bases and V by 4 bases; bases with no gene match: 6. CDR3 residues: CASSLDREGGYTF. The CDR3 DNA is TGCGCCAGCAGCCTCGACAGGGAAGGTGGCTACACCTTC.

The V gene is TRBV28, the J gene TRBJ2-1; 11 positions agree with TRBD2. The CDR3 is 15 residues long. The V gene's germline CDR1 is MDHEN and CDR2 SYDVKM. The V and J ends lost 6 bases and 4 bases, in that order; junction bases with no gene match: 5. The CDR3 DNA reads TGTGCCAGCAGCCGTCTAGCGGGAGGATACAATGAGCAGTTCTTC. Translation: CASSRLAGGYNEQFF. Looking up the rest from reference TRBV28 and TRBJ2-1 gives the full variable domain: DVKVTQSSRYLVKRTGEKVFLECVQDMDHENMFWYRQDPGLGLRLIYFSYDVKMKEKGDIPEGYSVSREKKERFSLILESASTNQTSMYLCASSRLAGGYNEQFFGPGTRLTVL.

The chain is built from TRBV6-5 and TRBJ1-5; 7 bases line up with TRBD1. Trimming at V came to 6 bases and at J to 6 bases, leaving 11 bases not matched to a gene. The CDR3 has 15 residues. Germline V lookup: CDR1 MNHEY, CDR2 SVGAGI. CDR3 sequence: CASRRGRFGSQPQHF. CDR3 sequence (DNA): TGTGCCAGCAGGAGGGGGCGGTTCGGTAGTCAGCCCCAGCATTTT.

The CDR3 DNA reads TGTGCCAGCAGCCGTAGCGGGAACACCGGGGAGCTGTTTTTT. Protein: CASSRSGNTGELFF. The rearrangement links TRBV5-4 to TRBJ2-2, with D perhaps TRBD2 (6 bases). CDR1 and CDR2 (germline): SGHNT, YYREEE (reference sequence). V shed 4 bases and J shed 1 base, with 8 bases lying between them. The CDR3 length is 14 residues. The entire variable domain, with the rest obtained from reference TRBV5-4 and TRBJ2-2, is as follows: ETGVTQSPTHLIKTRGQQVTLRCSSQSGHNTVSWYQQALGQGPQFIFQYYREEENGRGNFPPRFSGLQFPNYSSELNVNALELDDSALYLCASSRSGNTGELFFGEGSRLTVL.

V and J are TRBV5-1 and TRBJ2-2; a possible D gene is TRBD2 (5 bases). V shed 7 bases and J shed 0 bases, with 10 bases lying between them. Germline CDR1 is SGHRS and CDR2 is YFSETQ. The CDR3 length is 14 residues. The CDR3 region is CASYAGSNTGELFF. The CDR3 DNA follows: TGCGCCAGCTACGCGGGTTCGAACACCGGGGAGCTGTTTTTT. The full variable domain, in which reference TRBV5-1 and TRBJ2-2 provide the parts outside the CDR3, is KAGVTQTPRYLIKTRGQQVTLSCSPISGHRSVSWYQQTPGQGLQFLFEYFSETQRNKGNFPGRFSGRQFSNSRSEMNVSTLELGDSALYLCASYAGSNTGELFFGEGSRLTVL.